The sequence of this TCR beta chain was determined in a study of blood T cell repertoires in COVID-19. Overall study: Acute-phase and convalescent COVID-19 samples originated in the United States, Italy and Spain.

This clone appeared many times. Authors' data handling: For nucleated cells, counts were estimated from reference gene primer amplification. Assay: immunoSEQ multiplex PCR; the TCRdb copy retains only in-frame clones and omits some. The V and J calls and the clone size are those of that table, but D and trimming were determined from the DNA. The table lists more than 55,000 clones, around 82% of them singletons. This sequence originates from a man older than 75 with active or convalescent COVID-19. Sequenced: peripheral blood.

DNA of the CDR3: TGTGCCAGCAGCCAAGTTGTGGGCGGGAGCTCCTACGAGCAGTACTTC. Its translation is CASSQVVGGSSYEQYF. The gene calls are TRBV4-2 and TRBJ2-7; TRBD2 agrees at 7 bases. CDR3 size: 16 residues. Germline-derived CDR1 and CDR2 are LGHNA and YNFKEQ. With V trimmed by 1 base and J by 0 bases, 6 bases remained unmatched.